This paragraph covers one T cell receptor beta chain sequence. Its antigen is still unknown. One end of the junction varies from germline; a read error may be responsible. These data belong to a study of cytomegalovirus exposure and HLA in healthy donors. Looking at the study overall: Earlier results showed 117 million unique TCR beta sequences derived from about 179 million T cells. Broader study findings: A later analysis linked a missense DCLRE1C variant to TCR beta V- and J-gene trimming. A previous analysis found most TCR beta V segments productive roughly 87% or roughly 30% of the time. An analysis that came later showed most CMV-associated TCR beta chains appearing HLA-restricted.

The PCR contained 60 Vbeta and 13 Jbeta primers. Clones were read by immunoSEQ multiplex PCR, and TCRdb kept only the in-frame ones, dropping some. The sample consists of 95,000 to 110,000 clones, over 75% of them appearing once. The receptor comes from a young man in good health and CMV-seronegative. Sequenced input: PBMCs.

The CDR3: CASGQGPDIRTYEQYF. The DNA of the CDR3 is TGCGCCAGCGGCCAAGGGCCGGACATCCGAACCTACGAGCAGTACTTC. This sequence joins TRBV4-1 and TRBJ2-7; TRBD1 might be the D (5 bases). Germline CDR1 and CDR2: MGHRA and YSYEKL. The CDR3 length is 16 residues.